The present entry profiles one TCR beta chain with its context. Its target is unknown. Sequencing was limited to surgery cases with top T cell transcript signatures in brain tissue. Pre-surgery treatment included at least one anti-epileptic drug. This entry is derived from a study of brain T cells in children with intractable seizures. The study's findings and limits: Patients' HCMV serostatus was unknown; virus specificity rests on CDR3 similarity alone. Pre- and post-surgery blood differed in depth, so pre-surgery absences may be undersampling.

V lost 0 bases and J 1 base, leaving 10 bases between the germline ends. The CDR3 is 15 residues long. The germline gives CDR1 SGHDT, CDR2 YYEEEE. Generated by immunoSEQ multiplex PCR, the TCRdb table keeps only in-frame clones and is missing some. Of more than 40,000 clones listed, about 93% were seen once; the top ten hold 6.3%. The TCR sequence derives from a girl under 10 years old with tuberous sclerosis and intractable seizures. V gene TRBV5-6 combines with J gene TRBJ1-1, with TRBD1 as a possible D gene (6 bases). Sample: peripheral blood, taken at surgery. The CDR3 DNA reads TGTGCCAGCAGCTTGGGGATGACAGGGAACACTGAAGCTTTCTTT. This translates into CASSLGMTGNTEAFF.